A selection of T cell receptor beta chains follows, all from one sample in a study of T cell clusters in autoimmune cytopenias. TCRdb re-analyzed the multiplex PCR reads; it lists each CDR3 protein once, without DNA. The listing records nearly 5,000 distinct CDR3 sequences. These data were also filed under a second study, of T cell repertoires in aging, cancer and after chemotherapy.

Material: peripheral blood. These receptor sequences come from a human donor with chronic lymphocytic leukemia. The donor label of this sample is uncertain. The CDR3 runs from the conserved cysteine through the conserved F or W. Some rows have no size entry. The others give once, few or many, or a class for an expanded clone.

v_gene	abundance	j_gene	CDR3aa
TRBV24-1	-	TRBJ2-1	CATSAVRGNEQFF
TRBV12-3/TRBV12-4	-	TRBJ1-5	CASSRTGGGQPQHF
TRBV27	-	TRBJ2-1	CASSRSGGAYNEQFF
TRBV6-1	medium-sized	TRBJ1-2	CASSDPRTGNYGYTF
TRBV19	-	TRBJ1-1	CASSRGQGMANTEAFF
TRBV19	-	TRBJ1-6	CASSTNRGRWNSPLHF
TRBV10-1	-	TRBJ2-3	CASSDVGGADTQYF
TRBV6-5	-	TRBJ1-2	CASSQGMRGYTF
TRBV6-5	medium-sized	TRBJ1-6	CASSPSGWTSLHF
TRBV7-2	-	TRBJ1-4	CASSLYAGRDEKLFF
TRBV27	-	TRBJ1-2	CASTPRGKEGVYYGYTF